These 25 T cell receptor beta chains came from one sample sequenced in a study of T cell changes during pregnancy in multiple sclerosis. The table came from immunoSEQ multiplex PCR; TCRdb's copy has only in-frame clones and leaves some out. This table has 25,000 to 30,000 clones, roughly 91% appearing once. Specimen: CD4+ T cells from peripheral blood mononuclear cells, collected after pregnancy. Receptors originate from a female donor with multiple sclerosis, enrolled in a pregnancy study.

The CDR3 nucleotides are TGCGCCAGCAGCATCGTAAACTACGAGCAGTACTTC. Amino acids: CASSIVNYEQYF. This chain uses TRBV5-1 with TRBJ2-7, with D uncertain. The CDR3 has 12 residues. CDR1 is SGHRS, CDR2 YFSETQ, per germline. Trimming cost V 4 bases and J 3 bases, with 8 bases left between them.

This chain links TRBV7-9 with TRBJ2-1; D ambiguous. V gave up 4 bases and J gave up 9 bases, with 13 bases separating them. This CDR3 contains 13 residues. Germline V gene lookup returns CDR1 SEHNR and CDR2 FQNEAQ (reference sequence). The CDR3 DNA is TGTGCCAGCAGCTCCCTCGGTCCGGGTGAGCAGTTCTTC. This encodes CASSSLGPGEQFF.

V and J are TRBV5-1 and TRBJ2-1; the D gene is possibly TRBD1 (7 bases). V lost 7 bases and J lost 8, with 22 bases in between. The germline V gene encodes CDR1 SGHRS and CDR2 YFSETQ. The CDR3 spans 15 residues. The CDR3 DNA follows: TGCGCCAGCCTGCGCGGAGGGCAGGGGGGCGATGAGCAGTTCTTC. Translated, it gives CASLRGGQGGDEQFF.

The CDR3 loop is CASSLVTGENTEAFF. For the CDR3, the DNA is TGTGCCAGCAGCTTGGTGACAGGGGAGAACACTGAAGCTTTCTTT. The V gene is TRBV5-8, the J gene TRBJ1-1; 8 bases line up with TRBD1. With V trimmed by 0 bases and J by 1 base, 2 bases remained unmatched. The CDR3 extends over 15 amino acids. The germline CDR1 and CDR2 sequences are SGHTS and YDEGEE.

The chain links TRBV30 to TRBJ1-2, with D tentatively TRBD1 (5 bases). V lost 1 base to trimming and J lost 2 bases, with 17 bases between them. CDR3 length: 16 amino acids. Germline V gene lookup returns CDR1 GTSNPN and CDR2 SVGIG (reference sequence). The CDR3 bases are TGTGCCTGGAGTGCCTTCCCGCTTCGGACAAACTATGGCTACACCTTC. Translated: CAWSAFPLRTNYGYTF.

The genes are TRBV7-2 and TRBJ2-2; 12 positions match TRBD2. J gave up 4 bases and V 5 bases, and 8 bases lay outside the gene matches. The germline CDR1 and CDR2 sequences are SGHTA and FQGNSA. The CDR3 sequence is 17 residues long. The CDR3 sequence: CASSVRWTSGVTGELFF. The CDR3 DNA reads as TGTGCCAGCAGCGTGAGATGGACTAGCGGGGTCACCGGGGAGCTGTTTTTT. The whole variable domain, filled in from reference TRBV7-2 and TRBJ2-2, reads GAGVSQSPSNKVTEKGKDVELRCDPISGHTALYWYRQSLGQGLEFLIYFQGNSAPDKSGLPSDRFSAERTGGSVSTLTIQRTQQEDSAVYLCASSVRWTSGVTGELFFGEGSRLTVL.

The chain uses TRBV1 and TRBJ2-2; the listed D gene, TRBD2, was not tested against the DNA. TRBV1 is deemed a pseudogene. This CDR3 region has 13 residues. The CDR3: CTKPSRGTGELFF. The CDR3 DNA sequence: TGCACCAAACCCTCGCGGGGCACCGGGGAGCTGTTTTTT.

The chain recombines TRBV7-2 with TRBJ2-2; the match to TRBD2 covers 12 bases. V lost 5 bases, J lost 4 bases, and 5 bases stayed unmatched. The CDR3 spans 16 residues. Germline V CDR1 and CDR2: SGHTA, FQGNSA. The CDR3 coding sequence is TGTGCCAGCAGCCCAGGACTAGCGGGACTCACCGGGGAGCTGTTTTTT. Its protein product is CASSPGLAGLTGELFF. The whole variable domain, filled in from reference TRBV7-2 and TRBJ2-2, reads GAGVSQSPSNKVTEKGKDVELRCDPISGHTALYWYRQSLGQGLEFLIYFQGNSAPDKSGLPSDRFSAERTGGSVSTLTIQRTQQEDSAVYLCASSPGLAGLTGELFFGEGSRLTVL.

V and J are TRBV5-6 and TRBJ1-5; perhaps TRBD1 as D (5 bases). V was trimmed by 2 bases and J by 5 bases, leaving 17 bases between them. The CDR3 has 16 residues. Germline CDR1 is SGHDT and CDR2 is YYEEEE. This CDR3 is CASSFYLGVGDQPQHF. DNA for the CDR3: TGTGCCAGCAGCTTTTATTTAGGGGTTGGTGATCAGCCCCAGCATTTT. The variable domain in full, with the rest retrieved from reference TRBV5-6 and TRBJ1-5, is DAGVTQSPTHLIKTRGQQVTLRCSPKSGHDTVSWYQQALGQGPQFIFQYYEEEERQRGNFPDRFSGHQFPNYSSELNVNALLLGDSALYLCASSFYLGVGDQPQHFGDGTRLSIL.

The chain couples TRBV6-1 to TRBJ2-5, with D perhaps TRBD2 (5 bases). CDR1 is MNHNS and CDR2 is SASEGT in the germline V gene. V was clipped by 7 bases and J by 1 base, with 10 bases between them. The CDR3 covers 13 residues. CDR3 in amino acids: CASTAGVQETQYF. The CDR3, as DNA: TGTGCCAGCACCGCCGGGGTCCAAGAGACCCAGTACTTC.

V gene TRBV5-6 combines with J gene TRBJ2-7; 8 positions match TRBD2. After removal of 2 bases from V and 3 bases from J, the junction contained 7 bases not matched to a gene. The CDR3 extends over 15 amino acids. Germline V gives CDR1 SGHDT, CDR2 YYEEEE. The CDR3 is CASSFREGTFYEQYF. Written as DNA, the CDR3 is TGTGCCAGCAGCTTTCGGGAGGGGACTTTCTACGAGCAGTACTTC.

CDR3 nucleotides: TGCGCCAGCAGACCCAGCGGGGACGGCATTCAGCCCCAGCATTTT. It encodes CASRPSGDGIQPQHF. The rearrangement links TRBV10-2 to TRBJ1-5; perhaps TRBD1 as D (5 bases). Germline V gives CDR1 WSHSY, CDR2 SAAADI. The CDR3 totals 15 residues. V lost 6 bases, J lost 6 bases, and 18 bases lay in between.

The chain uses TRBV27 and TRBJ2-4; maybe TRBD2 (5 bases). This CDR3 comprises 13 residues. V was clipped by 11 bases and J by 2 bases, with 13 bases between them. Germline-derived CDR1 and CDR2 are MNHEY and SMNVEV (reference sequence). CDR3 DNA sequence: TGTGCCTGTAGCGCTTCGACCAAAAACATTCAGTACTTC. It translates to CACSASTKNIQYF.

This chain links TRBV6-5 with TRBJ1-1; D unresolved. Germline assignment: CDR1 MNHEY and CDR2 SVGAGI. CDR3 size: 11 residues. Deletions cut 6 bases from V and 7 bases from J, with 9 bases between. The CDR3 loop is CASRLNLEAFF. The CDR3, as DNA: TGTGCCAGCAGACTAAACCTTGAAGCTTTCTTT.

V and J are TRBV19 and TRBJ2-7; 9 nucleotides line up with TRBD1. The CDR3 totals 15 residues. The junction had 7 bases not matched to a gene; V was cut back by 7 bases and J by 0 bases. In germline, CDR1 is LNHDA, CDR2 SQIVND (reference sequence). CDR3 in DNA: TGTGCCAGTAACCAAGGGACAGGGCTCTCCTACGAGCAGTACTTC. Protein sequence: CASNQGTGLSYEQYF.

The chain links TRBV28 to TRBJ1-5; D unclear. V was shortened by 8 bases and J by 4 bases, with 18 bases between the two germline ends. CDR3 length equals 15 residues. Germline CDR1 is MDHEN and CDR2 is SYDVKM. As DNA, the CDR3 is TGTGCCAGCTATCCGGGATCAGATCGGAATCAGCCCCAGCATTTT. Protein product: CASYPGSDRNQPQHF. Drawing the rest from reference TRBV28 and TRBJ1-5, the complete variable domain is DVKVTQSSRYLVKRTGEKVFLECVQDMDHENMFWYRQDPGLGLRLIYFSYDVKMKEKGDIPEGYSVSREKKERFSLILESASTNQTSMYLCASYPGSDRNQPQHFGDGTRLSIL.

This rearrangement joins TRBV5-5 to TRBJ1-1, with D uncertain. Trimming pared 0 bases from V and 0 bases from J, leaving 6 bases between. Germline V gene lookup returns CDR1 SGHKS and CDR2 YYEKEE (reference sequence). The CDR3 extends over 14 amino acids. CDR3: CASSLDYMNTEAFF. CDR3 sequence (DNA): TGTGCCAGCAGCTTGGATTACATGAACACTGAAGCTTTCTTT.

The CDR3 reads CASSFGGSSGANVLTF. CDR3 nucleotide sequence: TGTGCCAGCAGCTTCGGTGGGAGCTCTGGGGCCAACGTCCTGACTTTC. The rearrangement links TRBV7-3 to TRBJ2-6, with TRBD2 as a possible D gene (5 bases). V lost 3 bases, J lost 0 bases, and 9 bases lay in between. This CDR3 is 16 amino acids long. Germline V lookup: CDR1 SGHTA, CDR2 FQGTGA.

This clone was seen a handful of times. This sequence joins TRBV28 and TRBJ1-5; TRBD1 matches at 7 bases. Germline CDR1 MDHEN, CDR2 SYDVKM. This CDR3 region has 17 residues. V trimming: 5 bases; J trimming: 5 bases; junction bases outside the gene matches: 15. CDR3 nucleotide sequence: TGTGCCAGCAGTCCCCGGGGCTTCGACAGGGTCCATCAGCCCCAGCATTTT. It is translated as CASSPRGFDRVHQPQHF. The full variable domain, in which reference TRBV28 and TRBJ1-5 provide the parts outside the CDR3, is DVKVTQSSRYLVKRTGEKVFLECVQDMDHENMFWYRQDPGLGLRLIYFSYDVKMKEKGDIPEGYSVSREKKERFSLILESASTNQTSMYLCASSPRGFDRVHQPQHFGDGTRLSIL.

The chain links TRBV11-2 to TRBJ1-2; D is perhaps TRBD1 (5 bases). Between the trimmed V and J ends, which lost 2 bases and 1 base, there was a span of 11 bases. The CDR3 has 15 amino acids. The V gene's germline CDR1 is SGHAT and CDR2 FQNNGV. The CDR3, as DNA: TGTGCCAGCAGCTTACAACCGGGGGGTAACTATGGCTACACCTTC. This codes for CASSLQPGGNYGYTF.

This clone is a singleton in its sample. The chain has TRBV4-1 and TRBJ1-2, with no clear D. Germline lookup yields CDR1 MGHRA and CDR2 YSYEKL. The CDR3 loop spans 16 amino acids. Trimming took 0 bases from V and 5 from J, leaving 16 bases between them. CDR3 region: CASSQDPRMGLYGYTF. In nucleotides, the CDR3 is TGCGCCAGCAGCCAAGATCCGCGAATGGGCCTGTATGGCTACACCTTC.

This chain uses TRBV7-3 with TRBJ2-1; TRBD1 might be the D (6 bases). V was shortened by 8 bases and J by 5 bases, with 16 bases between the two germline ends. CDR3 size: 14 residues. Germline CDR1 is SGHTA and CDR2 is FQGTGA. The CDR3, as DNA: TGTGCCAGCCAAACAGGGAGTTCCGACAATGAGCAGTTCTTC. This sequence encodes CASQTGSSDNEQFF.

J is TRBJ2-5 and V is TRBV5-1, with a weak D call TRBD1 (6 bases). CDR3 length: 14 amino acids. CDR1 is SGHRS, CDR2 YFSETQ, per germline. Trimming took 4 bases from V and 1 from J, leaving 11 bases between them. CDR3 residues: CASSPQGFQETQYF. The DNA for the CDR3 is TGCGCCAGCAGCCCCCAGGGGTTCCAAGAGACCCAGTACTTC.

This rearrangement joins TRBV4-2 to TRBJ2-2; perhaps TRBD2 as D (5 bases). Germline CDR1 LGHNA, CDR2 YNFKEQ. The CDR3 totals 17 residues. V lost 4 bases and J lost 6, with 21 bases in between. CDR3 protein: CASSRWGSTSSSGELFF. The CDR3 DNA is TGTGCCAGCAGCCGGTGGGGATCTACTAGTTCTTCCGGGGAGCTGTTTTTT.

The rearrangement joins TRBV14 to TRBJ2-7; D remains ambiguous. The CDR3 is 14 residues long. CDR1 is SGHDN, CDR2 FVKESK, per germline. The V and J ends lost 4 bases and 3 bases respectively, with 13 bases between them. CDR3 residues: CASSPTHGDYEQYF. CDR3 coding DNA: TGTGCCAGCAGCCCAACCCACGGAGACTACGAGCAGTACTTC.